These 13 T cell receptor beta chains originate from one sample sequenced in a study of OX40 agonist ivuxolimab in advanced cancers. Library preparation employed the immunoSEQ multiplex PCR assay. Imported from immuneACCESS, the table was reduced by TCRdb to in-frame sequences with V and J called. These copies leave out some clones; in studies compared against another copy, an unresolved V gene accounts for under half, and the cause of the remainder is not known. This sample comprises 90,000 to 120,000 clones, about 91% of them detected only once. The leading ten clones occupy over 0.6% of the sample. The sample in question was CD4+ or CD8+ T cells sorted from blood, obtained in a trial of the OX40 agonist ivuxolimab. The receptor source for this set is an adult with an advanced solid tumor such as melanoma, head and neck, liver or kidney cancer.

This chain uses TRBV2 with TRBJ2-6, with 10 bases matching TRBD1. With 7 bases clipped from V and 3 bases from J, the junction kept 3 bases outside the gene matches. CDR1 is SNHLY, CDR2 FYNNEI, per germline. The CDR3 spans 15 residues. CDR3 sequence (DNA): TGTGCCAGCACAGGGACAGGGGTTGGGGCCAACGTCCTGACTTTC. Encoded protein: CASTGTGVGANVLTF.

The rearrangement uses TRBV11-3 and TRBJ2-2, with D unclear. The CDR3 spans 15 residues. Between the trimmed V and J ends, which lost 3 bases and 3 bases, there was a span of 11 bases. Germline CDR1 is SGHNT and CDR2 is YENEEA. CDR3 amino acids: CASSFRGPDTGELFF. The CDR3 DNA is TGTGCCAGCAGCTTTCGCGGTCCGGACACCGGGGAGCTGTTTTTT.

V gene TRBV2 combines with J gene TRBJ2-7, with TRBD1 matching 8 bases. Per the germline V gene, CDR1 is SNHLY and CDR2 is FYNNEI. The CDR3 is made up of 13 amino acids. V shed 9 bases, J shed 3 bases, and the junction held 7 bases outside the gene matches. CDR3 region: CASKTGAIYEQYF. For the CDR3, the DNA is TGTGCCAGTAAGACAGGGGCTATCTACGAGCAGTACTTC.

CDR3 bases: TGTGCCAGCAGCTTAGCCCAGCGGGGGGGCAATGAGCAGTTCTTC. It codes for CASSLAQRGGNEQFF. V gene TRBV7-8 combines with J gene TRBJ2-1; 10 bases fit TRBD2. Trimming cost V 0 bases and J 6 bases; bases outside gene matches: 2. The CDR3 is made up of 15 amino acids. CDR1 and CDR2 (germline): SGHVS, FQNEAQ.

Written as DNA, the CDR3 is TGCGCCAGCAGCCAAGTGGCAGGGGAAGCTTTCTTT. Its translation: CASSQVAGEAFF. V gene TRBV4-1 combines with J gene TRBJ1-1; possibly TRBD1 for D (5 bases). CDR3 size: 12 residues. V lost 1 base and J 8 bases, leaving 8 bases between the germline ends. The V gene's germline CDR1 is MGHRA and CDR2 YSYEKL.

The rearrangement links TRBV7-8 to TRBJ1-2; 8 positions agree with TRBD1. In germline, CDR1 is SGHVS, CDR2 FQNEAQ. The CDR3 covers 14 residues. V lost 3 bases and J lost 2; bases outside the gene matches: 2. The CDR3 nucleotides read TGTGCCAGCAGCTTGGGGGACAGGAACTATGGCTACACCTTC. It is translated as CASSLGDRNYGYTF.

J is TRBJ2-7 and V is TRBV10-3; 7 bases are shared with TRBD1. Germline V gives CDR1 ENHRY, CDR2 SYGVKD. J was trimmed by 5 bases and V by 6 bases; bases with no gene match: 10. There are 14 residues in the CDR3. Here the CDR3 reads CAIRNGQVSHEQYF. In DNA form, the CDR3 reads TGTGCCATCAGAAATGGACAGGTTTCCCACGAGCAGTACTTC.

The chain recombines TRBV2 with TRBJ2-1; D unresolved. The CDR3 runs to 13 residues. Germline V lookup: CDR1 SNHLY, CDR2 FYNNEI. Trimming cost V 4 bases and J 6 bases, with 10 bases left between them. The CDR3 protein is CASSGLRINEQFF. In nucleotides, the CDR3 is TGTGCCAGCAGTGGGTTGCGAATCAATGAGCAGTTCTTC.

The genes are TRBV11-2 and TRBJ1-1, with D hard to call. This CDR3 has 15 residues. Trimming took off 4 bases at V and 6 bases at J, with 18 bases between the two ends. CDR1 and CDR2 from the germline V gene are SGHAT and FQNNGV. CDR3: CASSSRPRRDAEAFF. The CDR3 coding sequence is TGTGCCAGCAGCTCCAGGCCCCGGCGGGATGCTGAAGCTTTCTTT. Using reference TRBV11-2 and TRBJ1-1 for the parts outside the CDR3, the full variable domain is EAGVAQSPRYKIIEKRQSVAFWCNPISGHATLYWYQQILGQGPKLLIQFQNNGVVDDSQLPKDRFSAERLKGVDSTLKIQPAKLEDSAVYLCASSSRPRRDAEAFFGQGTRLTVV.

The chain combines TRBV2 with TRBJ2-2; 11 bases map to TRBD2. Trimming took 6 bases from V and 3 from J; bases not matched to a gene: 9. Germline V lookup: CDR1 SNHLY, CDR2 FYNNEI. The CDR3 sequence is 17 residues long. The CDR3 reads CASSALTSGIYTGELFF. The CDR3 region has the DNA TGTGCCAGCAGCGCCCTGACTAGCGGGATTTACACCGGGGAGCTGTTTTTT.

This chain joins TRBV28 and TRBJ2-7, with a tentative D call TRBD1 (5 bases). V shed 6 bases and J shed 4 bases, with 10 bases lying between them. This CDR3 spans 12 amino acids. Germline V gene sequence: CDR1 MDHEN, CDR2 SYDVKM. The CDR3 here is CASRTGHYEQYF. For the CDR3, the DNA is TGTGCCAGCAGGACCGGACATTACGAGCAGTACTTC.

The chain has TRBV7-6 and TRBJ1-1; possibly TRBD1 for D (5 bases). V lost 4 bases to trimming and J lost 8 bases, with 11 bases between them. Germline CDR1 SGHVS, CDR2 FNYEAQ. This CDR3 contains 12 residues. The chain's CDR3 is CASSSRGREAFF. CDR3 DNA: TGTGCCAGCAGCTCACGGGGCAGGGAAGCTTTCTTT.

This clone was observed a single time. The chain uses TRBV28 and TRBJ1-3, with 8 positions matching TRBD1. Germline CDR1 is MDHEN and CDR2 is SYDVKM. The CDR3 totals 14 residues. The V segment lost 2 bases and the J segment 9 bases; nucleotides outside the gene matches: 6. CDR3 nucleotide sequence: TGTGCCAGCAGTTTAGGGCAGGGGGCGGGCACCATATATTTT. It codes for CASSLGQGAGTIYF.